This T cell receptor (beta chain) was found in a study of post-analysis software for immune sequencing data. The TCR beta cDNA libraries carried unique molecular identifiers. TCRdb independently ran MiXCR on the PCR reads; one entry per CDR3 protein. Here the sample spans 250,000 to 300,000 distinct CDR3 sequences, just over 35% being singletons. In regard to this clonotype: Its antigen is not identified.

This CDR3 has 13 residues. V lost 5 bases, J lost 3 bases, and 11 bases lay in between. Germline CDR1 and CDR2: DFQATT and SNEGSKA (reference sequence). Study-level points and caveats: By F measure, samples from a shared preparation batch strongly co-clustered. Patients showed TRBV5-6, TRBV5-1 and TRBV20-1 among five TRBV segments more frequent than in controls.

Sample: blood. The gene calls are TRBV20-1 and TRBJ1-5; a weak D match, TRBD1 (6 bases). This TCR was sampled from a girl between 5 and 17 years old with multiple sclerosis. The CDR3 protein is CSAQGDNNQPQHF. The CDR3 nucleotides read TGCAGTGCTCAAGGGGACAACAATCAGCCCCAGCATTTT.